Presented here are 14 T cell receptor beta chains from one specimen sequenced in a study of cytotoxic CD8 clonotypes in ibrutinib-treated CLL. TCRdb's table, derived via immunoSEQ multiplex PCR, lists solely in-frame clones and lacks some. The sample gives some 140,000 clones, 80% to 90% of which show up once; about 3.3% is in the top ten. The sequencing here drew on PBMCs, taken after 24 months of ibrutinib treatment. The receptors stem from a human donor with chronic lymphocytic leukemia.

V is TRBV27 and J is TRBJ2-3; D unresolved. V shed 3 bases and J shed 0 bases, with 4 bases lying between them. This CDR3 is 13 amino acids long. CDR1 is MNHEY and CDR2 is SMNVEV in the germline V gene (reference sequence). The DNA for the CDR3 is TGTGCCAGCAGTTTTCCTAGCACAGATACGCAGTATTTT. Protein: CASSFPSTDTQYF.

V and J are TRBV7-7 and TRBJ1-4; D is possibly TRBD1 (5 bases). CDR1 is SSHAT, CDR2 FNYEAQ, per germline (reference sequence). Trimming removed 1 base at V and 4 bases at J, with 13 bases between. This CDR3 comprises 16 residues. The CDR3 DNA follows: TGTGCCAGCAGCTTAGTGTCGGGGGGTATTAATGAAAAACTGTTTTTT. Protein: CASSLVSGGINEKLFF. The variable domain in full, completed from reference TRBV7-7 and TRBJ1-4, reads GAGVSQSPRYKVTKRGQDVTLRCDPISSHATLYWYQQALGQGPEFLTYFNYEAQPDKSGLPSDRFSAERPEGSISTLTIQRTEQRDSAMYRCASSLVSGGINEKLFFGSGTQLSVL.

The V call is TRBV7-2, the J call TRBJ1-5; the match to TRBD1 covers 7 bases. The CDR3 loop spans 15 amino acids. The germline gives CDR1 SGHTA, CDR2 FQGNSA. V shed 5 bases and J 1 base; nucleotides not matched to a gene: 5. CDR3 residues: CASSRTGQSNQPQHF. The CDR3 coding sequence is TGTGCCAGCAGCCGGACAGGACAAAGCAATCAGCCCCAGCATTTT.

The V and J genes are TRBV5-1 and TRBJ2-5; tentative D call: TRBD1 (6 bases). The CDR3 has 15 amino acids. Germline CDR1 reads SGHRS; CDR2 reads YFSETQ. V lost 0 bases and J lost 1, with 10 bases in between. The CDR3 protein is CASSLAPGAQETQYF. CDR3 DNA sequence: TGCGCCAGCAGCTTGGCCCCAGGGGCCCAAGAGACCCAGTACTTC.

The V call is TRBV30, the J call TRBJ1-2; D remains unclear. There are 10 residues in the CDR3. Germline loops: CDR1 GTSNPN, CDR2 SVGIG (reference sequence). Trimming removed 4 bases at V and 8 bases at J, with 8 bases between. Here the CDR3 reads CAWKIGGYTF. As DNA, the CDR3 is TGTGCCTGGAAAATAGGAGGCTACACCTTC.

V and J are TRBV5-1 and TRBJ2-5; 7 nucleotides agree with TRBD2. The CDR3 totals 17 residues. The germline gives CDR1 SGHRS, CDR2 YFSETQ. V lost 4 bases to trimming and J lost 1 base; unmatched junction nucleotides: 13. CDR3 loop: CASSARPLARFQETQYF. The CDR3 DNA follows: TGCGCCAGCAGCGCCCGACCACTAGCGCGGTTCCAAGAGACCCAGTACTTC.

This clone has at least ten counts. The chain uses TRBV27 and TRBJ1-1; 7 positions agree with TRBD1. Germline V gives CDR1 MNHEY, CDR2 SMNVEV (reference sequence). The CDR3 is 16 amino acids. J lost 4 bases, V lost 6 bases, and 14 bases had no gene match. CDR3 bases: TGTGCCAGCAGCCTCGACAACAGGGGTTCGATCACTGAAGCTTTCTTT. This translates into CASSLDNRGSITEAFF.

The V gene is TRBV5-1, the J gene TRBJ2-7, with TRBD1 identical over 8 bases. The germline V gene has CDR1 SGHRS and CDR2 YFSETQ. The CDR3 contains 14 residues. The V gene end was trimmed by 7 bases and the J gene end by 4 bases; junction bases not matched to a gene: 10. In nucleotides, the CDR3 is TGCGCCAGCGGAACAGGGGGGACCAGGTACGAGCAGTACTTC. Amino acids: CASGTGGTRYEQYF. The full variable domain, in which reference TRBV5-1 and TRBJ2-7 provide the parts outside the CDR3, is KAGVTQTPRYLIKTRGQQVTLSCSPISGHRSVSWYQQTPGQGLQFLFEYFSETQRNKGNFPGRFSGRQFSNSRSEMNVSTLELGDSALYLCASGTGGTRYEQYFGPGTRLTVT.

The chain has TRBV2 and TRBJ1-3, with unresolved D. Looked up from germline, CDR1 is SNHLY and CDR2 is FYNNEI. CDR3 length: 16 amino acids. Trimming shortened V by 4 bases and J by 0 bases, and 13 bases separated the two germline ends. CDR3 sequence: CASSGGGRRSGNTIYF. DNA of the CDR3: TGTGCCAGCAGTGGGGGAGGTCGGCGCTCTGGAAACACCATATATTTT.

The gene calls are TRBV7-2 and TRBJ2-1, with a tentative D call TRBD1 (5 bases). In germline, CDR1 is SGHTA, CDR2 FQGNSA. The CDR3 is 12 amino acids. Trimming pared 4 bases from V and 10 bases from J, leaving 11 bases between. The DNA for the CDR3 is TGTGCCAGCAGCTCAGGGTGGGGCGAGCAGTTCTTC. This encodes CASSSGWGEQFF.

The chain couples TRBV19 to TRBJ1-2; possible D gene TRBD1, 5 bases. The ends were cut back, 4 bases at V and 4 bases at J, with 13 bases in the middle. Germline loops: CDR1 LNHDA, CDR2 SQIVND (reference sequence). The CDR3 length is 14 residues. CDR3 nucleotide sequence: TGTGCCAGTAGTACCCGGGACGGTGCCTATGGCTACACCTTC. It is translated as CASSTRDGAYGYTF.

The V gene is TRBV5-6, the J gene TRBJ1-2, with 12 bases matching TRBD1. The CDR3 loop spans 17 amino acids. The V and J ends lost 1 base and 7 bases, in that order; junction bases with no gene match: 11. Germline loops: CDR1 SGHDT, CDR2 YYEEEE. CDR3 region: CASSLFGPGQGAGGYTF. DNA for the CDR3: TGTGCCAGCAGCTTGTTTGGACCGGGACAGGGGGCCGGTGGCTACACCTTC.

The rearrangement joins TRBV7-8 to TRBJ2-1; D not certain. This CDR3 is built from 13 residues. Trimming cost V 3 bases and J 4 bases, with 7 bases left between them. Germline assignment: CDR1 SGHVS and CDR2 FQNEAQ. Here the CDR3 DNA reads TGTGCCAGCAGCTTTTCGGCTTACAATGAGCAGTTCTTC. It encodes CASSFSAYNEQFF.

This clone was seen just once. The chain employs TRBV28 and TRBJ1-4; D is perhaps TRBD1 (6 bases). The CDR3 is 14 amino acids. Trimming took 9 bases from V and 0 from J, leaving 11 bases between them. Germline V CDR1 and CDR2: MDHEN, SYDVKM. The chain's CDR3 is CASIGGATNEKLFF. The DNA of the CDR3 is TGTGCCAGTATAGGGGGAGCAACTAATGAAAAACTGTTTTTT.